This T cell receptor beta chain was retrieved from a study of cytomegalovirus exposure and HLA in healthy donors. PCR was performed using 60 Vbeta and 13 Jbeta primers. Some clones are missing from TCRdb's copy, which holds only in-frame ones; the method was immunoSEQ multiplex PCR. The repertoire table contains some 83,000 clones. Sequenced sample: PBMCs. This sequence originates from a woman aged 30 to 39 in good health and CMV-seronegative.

The CDR3 DNA reads TGTGCCAGCAGCCCGGAACTTAGCGGACCCTACAATGAGCAGTTCTTC. Translating gives CASSPELSGPYNEQFF. V usage is TRBV5-4 and J usage is TRBJ2-1; TRBD2 might be the D (6 bases). Trimming pared 4 bases from V and 2 bases from J, leaving 16 bases between. The CDR3 loop spans 16 amino acids. Germline V gives CDR1 SGHNT, CDR2 YYREEE (reference sequence).